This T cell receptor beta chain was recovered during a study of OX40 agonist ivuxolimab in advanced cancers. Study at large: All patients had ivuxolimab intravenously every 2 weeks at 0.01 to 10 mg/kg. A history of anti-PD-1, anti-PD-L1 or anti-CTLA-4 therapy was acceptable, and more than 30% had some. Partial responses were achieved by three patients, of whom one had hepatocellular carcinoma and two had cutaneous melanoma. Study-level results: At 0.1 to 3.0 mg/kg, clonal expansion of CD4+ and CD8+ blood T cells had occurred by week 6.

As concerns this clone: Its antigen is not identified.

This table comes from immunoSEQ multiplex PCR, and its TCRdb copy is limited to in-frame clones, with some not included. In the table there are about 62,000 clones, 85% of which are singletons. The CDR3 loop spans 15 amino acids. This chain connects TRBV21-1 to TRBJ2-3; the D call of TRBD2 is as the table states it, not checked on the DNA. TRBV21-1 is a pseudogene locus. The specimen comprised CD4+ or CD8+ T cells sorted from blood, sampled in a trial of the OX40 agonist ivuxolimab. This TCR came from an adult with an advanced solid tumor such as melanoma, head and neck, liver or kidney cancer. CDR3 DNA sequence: TGTGCCAGCAGCAGGGGACTAGCGGACACAGATACGCAGTATTTT. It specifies CASSRGLADTDTQYF.